The rows below give T cell receptor beta chains drawn from one sample of a study of blood T cell repertoires in COVID-19. Here immunoSEQ multiplex PCR was the method, and the copy in TCRdb shows in-frame clones only, minus some. This table holds tens of thousands of clones, 85% to 95% found once. Sequencing input: peripheral blood. The source of these receptors is a woman in her sixties or seventies with active COVID-19. Each CDR3 is given without its conserved first and last residue. Size tells how often a clone was seen (once, few, many) or the class of an expanded clone, and some rows leave it out.

j_gene,abundance,v_gene,CDR3aa
TRBJ2-5,NA,TRBV6-5,ASTRQGQGRQTQY
TRBJ2-1,NA,TRBV27,ASSDNTGGRDEQF
TRBJ2-2,few,TRBV6-4,ASSVLAGSGGELF
TRBJ2-1,NA,TRBV11-2,ASRHAGTAASYNEQF
TRBJ2-3,NA,TRBV5-6,ASSLPPTGGLSTDTQY
TRBJ1-4,once,TRBV7-6,ASSPKPGQDATNEKLF
TRBJ2-7,once,TRBV20-1,SASSLSGNSYEQY
TRBJ1-2,once,TRBV28,ASTKRGTGRGYT
TRBJ2-3,NA,TRBV5-1,ASSWKTGGRADTQY
TRBJ1-6,NA,TRBV9,ASSVAQGNSPLH
TRBJ1-4,NA,TRBV15,ATSRGTFEKLF
TRBJ1-6,NA,TRBV27,ASSQGPSSYNSPLH
TRBJ1-1,once,TRBV6-5,ASTSGTGGVVGAF
TRBJ1-3,NA,TRBV6-1,ASSDRPFGQGRNTIY
TRBJ2-3,NA,TRBV4-1,ASSQGNGVSTDTQY
TRBJ2-1,NA,TRBV27,ASSLQGWDEQF
TRBJ2-7,NA,TRBV5-1,ASSLGLGGQNYEQY
TRBJ2-2,NA,TRBV4-1,ASSQPEPQGTGELF
TRBJ2-2,NA,TRBV5-1,ASSHPAGELF
TRBJ1-1,NA,TRBV29-1,SVEDIQAF
TRBJ2-2,few,TRBV5-1,ASSLGSTSETGELF
TRBJ2-7,NA,TRBV6-2/TRBV6-3,ASSYSQDNGAIEQY
TRBJ1-3,NA,TRBV30,AWSRLNTIY
TRBJ1-2,NA,TRBV28,ASSWAIDRYVGGYT
TRBJ1-1,NA,TRBV27,ASSRDRGAEAF
TRBJ2-7,NA,TRBV19,ASSRGQGAYEQY
TRBJ2-3,NA,TRBV4-1,ASSPKLAGKSTDTQY
TRBJ2-3,NA,TRBV27,ASSWGTRDTQY
TRBJ1-3,NA,TRBV7-2,ASSLDRGSGNTIY
TRBJ1-2,NA,TRBV29-1,SVGRRVSNYGYT
TRBJ1-1,many,TRBV29-1,SVVIRGQRTEAF
TRBJ2-7,NA,TRBV5-1,ASSRASASDSYEQY
TRBJ1-5,NA,TRBV28,ASSLTGTGVQPQH
TRBJ2-7,NA,TRBV29-1,SVRGRGQINEQY